A single sample is the source of the 2 T cell receptor beta chains below, sequenced in a study of technical replicates of blood from a few donors. The table came from immunoSEQ multiplex PCR; TCRdb's copy has only in-frame clones and leaves some out. The sample records tens of thousands of clones, 95% to 98% being singletons. The source material was T cells isolated from PBMCs. These receptors all stem from a human donor in good health.

This chain links TRBV28 with TRBJ2-5; 10 nucleotides line up with TRBD2. The CDR3 runs 18 residues. The V and J ends lost 2 bases and 2 bases, in that order; junction bases with no gene match: 11. Germline lookup yields CDR1 MDHEN and CDR2 SYDVKM. CDR3 loop: CASSLIFSGGKLQETQYF. The CDR3 bases are TGTGCCAGCAGTTTAATCTTTAGCGGGGGGAAACTTCAAGAGACCCAGTACTTC.

This clone was found once. The chain joins TRBV7-6 to TRBJ1-1; D not resolved. V was shortened by 5 bases and J by 9 bases, with 16 bases between the two germline ends. Per the germline V gene, CDR1 is SGHVS and CDR2 is FNYEAQ. The CDR3 totals 13 residues. In DNA, the CDR3 is TGTGCCAGCAGCCTCGAGCTTTCGACAAAAGCTTTCTTT. Protein: CASSLELSTKAFF.